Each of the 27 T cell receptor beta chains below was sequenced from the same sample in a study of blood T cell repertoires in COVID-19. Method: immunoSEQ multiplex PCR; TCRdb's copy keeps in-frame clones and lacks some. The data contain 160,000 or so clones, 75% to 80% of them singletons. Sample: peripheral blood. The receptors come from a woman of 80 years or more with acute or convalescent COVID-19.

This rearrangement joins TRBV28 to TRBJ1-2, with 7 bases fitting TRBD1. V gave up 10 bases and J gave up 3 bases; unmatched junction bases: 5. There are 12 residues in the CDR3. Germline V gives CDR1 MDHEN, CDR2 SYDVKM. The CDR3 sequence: CAITGDDYGYTF. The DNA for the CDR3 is TGTGCCATTACAGGGGATGACTATGGCTACACCTTC.

DNA for the CDR3: TGCGCCAGCAGCTCGGAGGGGGGGACTGAAGCTTTCTTT. The encoded protein is CASSSEGGTEAFF. The chain joins TRBV5-1 to TRBJ1-1; D perhaps matches TRBD1 (6 bases). Germline CDR1 and CDR2: SGHRS and YFSETQ. V lost 3 bases and J lost 5, with 11 bases in between. The CDR3 runs to 13 residues.

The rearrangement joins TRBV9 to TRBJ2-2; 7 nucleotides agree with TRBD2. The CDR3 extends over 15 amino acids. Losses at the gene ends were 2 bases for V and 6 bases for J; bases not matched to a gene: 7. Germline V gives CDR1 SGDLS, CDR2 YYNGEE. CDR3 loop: CASSVAAAGAGELFF. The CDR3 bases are TGTGCCAGCAGCGTTGCTGCGGCGGGGGCCGGGGAGCTGTTTTTT. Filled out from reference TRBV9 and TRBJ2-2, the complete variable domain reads DSGVTQTPKHLITATGQRVTLRCSPRSGDLSVYWYQQSLDQGLQFLIQYYNGEERAKGNILERFSAQQFPDLHSELNLSSLELGDSALYFCASSVAAAGAGELFFGEGSRLTVL.

In DNA, the CDR3 is TGTGCCAGCAGTCCCCTGGACAGGGCCCACTATGGCTACACCTTC. This gives the protein CASSPLDRAHYGYTF. The chain uses TRBV25-1 and TRBJ1-2; 8 positions match TRBD1. Looked up from germline, CDR1 is MGHDK and CDR2 is SYGVNS. J lost 3 bases, V lost 5 bases, and 8 bases had no gene match. The CDR3 has 15 amino acids.

The CDR3 protein is CASSGQSNTGELFF. For the CDR3, the DNA is TGCGCCAGCAGCGGACAATCGAACACCGGGGAGCTGTTTTTT. V and J are TRBV10-1 and TRBJ2-2; TRBD1 is a possible D gene (5 bases). Trimming removed 6 bases from V and 0 bases from J, with 8 bases in between. Germline-derived CDR1 and CDR2 are WNHNN and SYGVQD (reference sequence). The CDR3 consists of 14 residues.

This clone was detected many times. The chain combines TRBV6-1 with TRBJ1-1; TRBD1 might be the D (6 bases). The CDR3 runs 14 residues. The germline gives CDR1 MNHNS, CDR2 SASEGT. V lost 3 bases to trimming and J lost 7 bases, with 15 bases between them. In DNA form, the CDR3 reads TGTGCCAGCAGTGACGCCAACAGGGATCGTGAAGCTTTCTTT. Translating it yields CASSDANRDREAFF.

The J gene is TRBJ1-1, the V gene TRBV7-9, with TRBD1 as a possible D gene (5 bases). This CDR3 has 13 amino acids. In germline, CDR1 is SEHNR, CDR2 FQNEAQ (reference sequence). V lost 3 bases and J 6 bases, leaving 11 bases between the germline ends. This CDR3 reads CASSFKGNAEAFF. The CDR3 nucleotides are TGTGCCAGCAGCTTCAAGGGGAATGCTGAAGCTTTCTTT.

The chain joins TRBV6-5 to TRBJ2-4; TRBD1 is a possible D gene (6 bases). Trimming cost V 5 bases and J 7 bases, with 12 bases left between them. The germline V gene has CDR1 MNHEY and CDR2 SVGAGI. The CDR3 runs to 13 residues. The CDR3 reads CASSTQGWNIQYF. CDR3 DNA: TGTGCCAGCAGTACCCAGGGGTGGAACATTCAGTACTTC.

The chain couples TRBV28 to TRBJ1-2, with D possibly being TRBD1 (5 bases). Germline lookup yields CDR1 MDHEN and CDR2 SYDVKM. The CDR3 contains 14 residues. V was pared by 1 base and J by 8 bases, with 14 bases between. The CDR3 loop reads CASSLSLRGWGYTF. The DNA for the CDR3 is TGTGCCAGCAGTTTATCTCTTAGGGGATGGGGCTACACCTTC.

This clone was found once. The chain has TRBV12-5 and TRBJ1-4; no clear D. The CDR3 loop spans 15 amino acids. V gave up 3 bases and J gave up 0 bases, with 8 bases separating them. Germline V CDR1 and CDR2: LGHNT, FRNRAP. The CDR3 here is CASGFLRSTNEKLFF. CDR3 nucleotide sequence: TGTGCTAGTGGTTTTCTGCGATCAACTAATGAAAAACTGTTTTTT.

The CDR3 is CASSSGVNTEAFF. For the CDR3, the DNA is TGTGCCAGCAGCTCAGGGGTGAACACTGAAGCTTTCTTT. The V gene is TRBV7-3, the J gene TRBJ1-1, with D possibly TRBD1 on 6 matching bases. V was shortened by 4 bases and J by 0 bases, with 6 bases between the two germline ends. This CDR3 region has 13 residues. Germline loops: CDR1 SGHTA, CDR2 FQGTGA.

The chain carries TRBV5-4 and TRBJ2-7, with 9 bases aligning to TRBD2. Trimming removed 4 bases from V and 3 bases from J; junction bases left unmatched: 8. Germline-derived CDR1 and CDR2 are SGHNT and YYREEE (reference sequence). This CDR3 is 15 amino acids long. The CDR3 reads CASSQSSGARYEQYF. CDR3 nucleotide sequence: TGTGCCAGCAGCCAGTCTAGCGGGGCTCGCTACGAGCAGTACTTC.

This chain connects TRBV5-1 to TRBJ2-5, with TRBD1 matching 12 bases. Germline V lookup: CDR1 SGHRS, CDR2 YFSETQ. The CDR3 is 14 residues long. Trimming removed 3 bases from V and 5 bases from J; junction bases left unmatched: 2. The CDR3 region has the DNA TGCGCCAGCAGCTCAGGGACAGGGGGCGAGACCCAGTACTTC. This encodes CASSSGTGGETQYF.

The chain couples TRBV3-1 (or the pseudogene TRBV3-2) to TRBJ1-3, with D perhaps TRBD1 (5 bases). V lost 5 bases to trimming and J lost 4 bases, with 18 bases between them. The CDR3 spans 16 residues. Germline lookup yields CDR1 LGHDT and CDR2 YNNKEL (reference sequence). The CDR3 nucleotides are TGTGCCAGCAGCTCGGGACTTCCCACGGCCGGAAACACCATATATTTT. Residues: CASSSGLPTAGNTIYF.

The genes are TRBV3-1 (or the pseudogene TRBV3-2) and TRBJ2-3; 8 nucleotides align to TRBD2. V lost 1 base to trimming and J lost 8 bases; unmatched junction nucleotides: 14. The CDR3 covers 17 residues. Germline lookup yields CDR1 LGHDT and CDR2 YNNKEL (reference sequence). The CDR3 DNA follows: TGTGCCAGCAGCCAAGTGTGGCGGGAGGCCTGGGGACGTACGCAGTATTTT. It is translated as CASSQVWREAWGRTQYF.

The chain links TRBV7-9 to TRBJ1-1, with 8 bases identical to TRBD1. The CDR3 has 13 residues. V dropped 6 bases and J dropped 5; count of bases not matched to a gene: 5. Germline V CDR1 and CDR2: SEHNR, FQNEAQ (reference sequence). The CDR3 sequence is CASRKRQGTEAFF. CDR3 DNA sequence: TGTGCCAGCAGAAAACGACAGGGGACTGAAGCTTTCTTT.

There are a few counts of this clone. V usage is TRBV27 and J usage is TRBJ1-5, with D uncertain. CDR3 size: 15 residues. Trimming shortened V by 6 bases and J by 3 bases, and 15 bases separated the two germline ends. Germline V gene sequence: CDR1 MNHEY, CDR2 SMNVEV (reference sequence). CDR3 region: CASSPRGGNNQPQHF. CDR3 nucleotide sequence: TGTGCCAGCAGCCCTCGGGGAGGGAACAATCAGCCCCAGCATTTT.

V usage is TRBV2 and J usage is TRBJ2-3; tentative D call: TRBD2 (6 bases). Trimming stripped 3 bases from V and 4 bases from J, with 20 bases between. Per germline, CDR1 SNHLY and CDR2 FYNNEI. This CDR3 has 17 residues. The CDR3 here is CASSESRVAGYADTQYF. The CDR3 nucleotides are TGTGCCAGCAGTGAGTCCCGCGTGGCGGGATACGCAGATACGCAGTATTTT.

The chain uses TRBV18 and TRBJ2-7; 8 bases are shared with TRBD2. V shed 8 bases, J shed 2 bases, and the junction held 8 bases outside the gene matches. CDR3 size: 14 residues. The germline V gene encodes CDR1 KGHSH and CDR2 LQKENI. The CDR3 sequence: CASQTGGAAYEQYF. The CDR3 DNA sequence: TGTGCCAGCCAAACCGGGGGGGCGGCCTACGAGCAGTACTTC.

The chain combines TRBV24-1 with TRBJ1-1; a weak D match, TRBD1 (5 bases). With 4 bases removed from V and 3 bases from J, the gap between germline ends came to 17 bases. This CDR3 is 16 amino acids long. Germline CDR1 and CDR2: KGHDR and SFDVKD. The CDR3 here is CATSDSKGPGDTEAFF. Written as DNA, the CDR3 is TGTGCCACCAGTGACTCTAAAGGTCCGGGGGACACTGAAGCTTTCTTT.

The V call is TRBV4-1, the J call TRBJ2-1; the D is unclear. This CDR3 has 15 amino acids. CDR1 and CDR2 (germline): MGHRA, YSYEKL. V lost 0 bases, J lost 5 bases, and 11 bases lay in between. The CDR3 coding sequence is TGCGCCAGCAGCCAAGAGGGCAGGATCGACAATGAGCAGTTCTTC. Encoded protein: CASSQEGRIDNEQFF.

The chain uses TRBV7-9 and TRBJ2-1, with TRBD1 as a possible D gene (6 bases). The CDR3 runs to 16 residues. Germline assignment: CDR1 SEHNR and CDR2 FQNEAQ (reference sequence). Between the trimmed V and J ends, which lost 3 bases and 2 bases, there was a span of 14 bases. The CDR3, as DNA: TGTGCCAGCAGCTTGTCGTTAGGGGGAACCTACAATGAGCAGTTCTTC. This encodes CASSLSLGGTYNEQFF.

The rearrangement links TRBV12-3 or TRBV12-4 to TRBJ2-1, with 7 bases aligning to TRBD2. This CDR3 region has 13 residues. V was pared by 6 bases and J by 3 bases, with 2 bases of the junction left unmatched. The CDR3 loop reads CASSGTNYNEQFF. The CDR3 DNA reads TGTGCCAGCAGCGGGACTAACTACAATGAGCAGTTCTTC.

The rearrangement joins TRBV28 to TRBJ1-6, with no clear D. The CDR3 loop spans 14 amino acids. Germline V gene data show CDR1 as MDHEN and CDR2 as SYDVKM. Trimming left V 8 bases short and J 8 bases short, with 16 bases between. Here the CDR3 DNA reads TGTGCCAGCGGTCCCGGAGGGCGCGATTCACCCCTCCACTTT. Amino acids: CASGPGGRDSPLHF.

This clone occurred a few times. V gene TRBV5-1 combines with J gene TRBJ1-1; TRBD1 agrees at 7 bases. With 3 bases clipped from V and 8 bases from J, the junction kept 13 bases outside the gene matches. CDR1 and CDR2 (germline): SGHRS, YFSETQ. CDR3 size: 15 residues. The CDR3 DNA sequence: TGCGCCAGCAGCTCAAGGACAGGTTCTGTTCCAGAAGCTTTCTTT. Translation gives CASSSRTGSVPEAFF.

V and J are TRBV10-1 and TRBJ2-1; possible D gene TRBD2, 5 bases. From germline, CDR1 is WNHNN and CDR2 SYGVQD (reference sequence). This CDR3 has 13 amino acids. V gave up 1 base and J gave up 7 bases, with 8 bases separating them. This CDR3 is CASSELDWNEQFF. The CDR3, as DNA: TGCGCCAGCAGTGAGTTGGACTGGAATGAGCAGTTCTTC.

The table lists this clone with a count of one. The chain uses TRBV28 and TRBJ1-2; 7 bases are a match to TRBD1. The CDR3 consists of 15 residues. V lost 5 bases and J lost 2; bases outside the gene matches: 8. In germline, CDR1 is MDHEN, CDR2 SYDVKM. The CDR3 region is CASSPSSTGNYGYTF. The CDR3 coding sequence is TGTGCCAGCAGTCCCTCATCGACAGGGAACTATGGCTACACCTTC.